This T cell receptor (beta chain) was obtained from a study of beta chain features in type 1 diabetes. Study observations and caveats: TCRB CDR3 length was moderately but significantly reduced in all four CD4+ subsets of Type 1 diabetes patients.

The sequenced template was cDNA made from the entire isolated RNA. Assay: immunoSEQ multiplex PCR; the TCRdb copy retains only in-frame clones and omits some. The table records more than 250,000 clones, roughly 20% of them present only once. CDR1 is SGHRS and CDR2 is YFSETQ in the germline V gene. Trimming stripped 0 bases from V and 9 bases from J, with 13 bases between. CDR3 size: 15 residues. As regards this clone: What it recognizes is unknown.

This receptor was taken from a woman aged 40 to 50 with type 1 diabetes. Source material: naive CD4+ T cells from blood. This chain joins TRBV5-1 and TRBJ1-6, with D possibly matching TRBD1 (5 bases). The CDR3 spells CASSLGETAGSPLHF. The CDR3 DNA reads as TGCGCCAGCAGCTTGGGGGAGACAGCGGGTTCACCCCTCCACTTT.